Shown below are 28 T cell receptor beta chains from a single sample sequenced in a study of cytomegalovirus exposure and HLA in healthy donors. This PCR relied on a set of 60 Vbeta primers and 13 Jbeta primers. Using immunoSEQ multiplex PCR, the repertoire was profiled, and TCRdb retains in-frame clones only, with some absent. The sample has 150,000 to 200,000 clones; 77% are singletons. The sample taken for sequencing was PBMCs. Every receptor here comes from a woman aged 25 to 39 in good health and CMV-seronegative.

This chain joins TRBV2 and TRBJ1-2, with a weak D call TRBD1 (6 bases). V was cut by 1 base and J by 2 bases, with 8 bases left in between. The V gene's germline CDR1 is SNHLY and CDR2 FYNNEI. The CDR3 is 14 amino acids. CDR3 loop: CASSEGGPNYGYTF. The CDR3 DNA sequence: TGTGCCAGCAGTGAAGGGGGGCCCAACTATGGCTACACCTTC.

The chain uses TRBV5-6 and TRBJ2-4; 11 nucleotides agree with TRBD2. The CDR3 length is 16 residues. CDR1 SGHDT and CDR2 YYEEEE come from the germline V gene. V trimming: 3 bases; J trimming: 6 bases; junction bases outside the gene matches: 8. The CDR3 sequence: CASSSRLAGLINIQYF. In nucleotides, the CDR3 is TGTGCCAGCAGCTCCAGACTAGCGGGGCTCATAAACATTCAGTACTTC.

V and J are TRBV9 and TRBJ2-1; 8 nucleotides match TRBD1. CDR1 is SGDLS and CDR2 is YYNGEE in the germline V gene. This CDR3 is built from 16 residues. J was trimmed by 0 bases and V by 0 bases; bases with no gene match: 2. This chain's CDR3 is CASSVDRGSSYNEQFF. CDR3 sequence (DNA): TGTGCCAGCAGCGTAGACAGGGGGAGCTCCTACAATGAGCAGTTCTTC. The full variable domain, with the rest looked up from reference TRBV9 and TRBJ2-1, is DSGVTQTPKHLITATGQRVTLRCSPRSGDLSVYWYQQSLDQGLQFLIQYYNGEERAKGNILERFSAQQFPDLHSELNLSSLELGDSALYFCASSVDRGSSYNEQFFGPGTRLTVL.

V and J are TRBV4-3 and TRBJ1-2, with 10 bases matching TRBD1. With 1 base clipped from V and 5 bases from J, the junction kept 4 bases outside the gene matches. The CDR3 spans 15 residues. From germline, CDR1 is LGHNA and CDR2 YSLEER. This CDR3 is CASSQGTGGLYGYTF. CDR3 nucleotide sequence: TGCGCCAGCAGCCAAGGGACAGGGGGTCTTTATGGCTACACCTTC.

This clone showed up just once. J is TRBJ2-5 and V is TRBV7-9; 14 bases fit TRBD2. Germline assignment: CDR1 SEHNR and CDR2 FQNEAQ (reference sequence). The CDR3 extends over 17 amino acids. The V and J ends lost 7 bases and 5 bases, in that order; junction bases with no gene match: 12. DNA for the CDR3: TGTGCCAGCACCCATCCGGGACTAGCGGGGGTGGGCGAGACCCAGTACTTC. This sequence encodes CASTHPGLAGVGETQYF.

The chain combines TRBV11-2 with TRBJ2-2; the match to TRBD1 covers 11 bases. Germline lookup yields CDR1 SGHAT and CDR2 FQNNGV. The length of the CDR3 is 15 residues. V dropped 5 bases and J dropped 7; count of bases not matched to a gene: 6. Written as DNA, the CDR3 is TGTGCCAGCAGCCCTGGACAGGGGGCCAGCGGGGAGCTGTTTTTT. This encodes CASSPGQGASGELFF.

The chain employs TRBV18 and TRBJ2-3; 10 bases match TRBD2. V dropped 4 bases and J dropped 0; count of bases not matched to a gene: 4. CDR3 length equals 16 residues. The germline CDR1 and CDR2 sequences are KGHSH and LQKENI. In nucleotides, the CDR3 is TGTGCCAGCTCACTACTAGCGGGGCGAAGCACAGATACGCAGTATTTT. It codes for CASSLLAGRSTDTQYF.

V is TRBV14 and J is TRBJ2-7; 8 nucleotides match TRBD2. This CDR3 is 14 amino acids long. Germline lookup yields CDR1 SGHDN and CDR2 FVKESK. Losses at the gene ends were 3 bases for V and 4 bases for J; bases not matched to a gene: 5. The chain's CDR3 is CASSHTTGGYEQYF. The CDR3 DNA sequence: TGTGCCAGCAGCCATACAACGGGAGGGTACGAGCAGTACTTC. Using reference TRBV14 and TRBJ2-7 for the parts outside the CDR3, the full variable domain is EAGVTQFPSHSVIEKGQTVTLRCDPISGHDNLYWYRRVMGKEIKFLLHFVKESKQDESGMPNNRFLAERTGGTYSTLKVQPAELEDSGVYFCASSHTTGGYEQYFGPGTRLTVT.

This chain connects TRBV5-4 to TRBJ2-5; 12 nucleotides agree with TRBD2. CDR3 length: 16 amino acids. V shed 0 bases and J 3 bases; nucleotides not matched to a gene: 3. Germline loops: CDR1 SGHNT, CDR2 YYREEE (reference sequence). The CDR3 sequence is CASSLVSSGREETQYF. CDR3 nucleotides: TGTGCCAGCAGCTTGGTGTCTAGCGGGAGGGAAGAGACCCAGTACTTC. Supplemented by reference TRBV5-4 and TRBJ2-5, the full variable domain reads ETGVTQSPTHLIKTRGQQVTLRCSSQSGHNTVSWYQQALGQGPQFIFQYYREEENGRGNFPPRFSGLQFPNYSSELNVNALELDDSALYLCASSLVSSGREETQYFGPGTRLLVL.

The rearrangement joins TRBV2 to TRBJ1-2; 9 bases map to TRBD1. Per the germline V gene, CDR1 is SNHLY and CDR2 is FYNNEI. V shed 7 bases, J shed 6 bases, and the junction held 9 bases outside the gene matches. CDR3 size: 14 residues. The CDR3 spells CASIRTGVNHGYTF. The CDR3, as DNA: TGTGCCAGCATTCGGACAGGGGTGAACCATGGCTACACCTTC.

This clone has just a few counts. V is TRBV4-1 and J is TRBJ1-1, with D unresolved. Germline V lookup: CDR1 MGHRA, CDR2 YSYEKL. The CDR3 spans 14 residues. V dropped 6 bases and J dropped 1 base, with 12 bases sitting between them. The CDR3 region has the DNA TGCGCCAGCAGGGATTACGGGAGGAACACTGAAGCTTTCTTT. Protein product: CASRDYGRNTEAFF.

This chain links TRBV25-1 with TRBJ1-2; 8 nucleotides align to TRBD1. Trimming removed 6 bases from V and 8 bases from J; junction bases left unmatched: 17. The CDR3 runs 16 residues. Germline V CDR1 and CDR2: MGHDK, SYGVNS. CDR3 residues: CASRETGAYNYGGYTF. The CDR3 DNA is TGTGCCAGCAGGGAGACAGGGGCGTATAACTATGGAGGCTACACCTTC.

This rearrangement joins TRBV10-3 to TRBJ1-1; no reliable D call. This CDR3 is built from 13 residues. CDR1 is ENHRY and CDR2 is SYGVKD in the germline V gene. V lost 5 bases to trimming and J lost 2 bases, with 9 bases between them. The CDR3 DNA follows: TGTGCCATCAGTACAGAAACTAACACTGAAGCTTTCTTT. Translation: CAISTETNTEAFF.

This sequence joins TRBV19 and TRBJ1-1; D is uncertain. The V and J ends lost 10 bases and 2 bases respectively, with 14 bases between them. Per germline, CDR1 LNHDA and CDR2 SQIVND (reference sequence). The CDR3 extends over 13 amino acids. In DNA, the CDR3 is TGTGCCACCGCACAAACGGGTAACACTGAAGCTTTCTTT. Encoded protein: CATAQTGNTEAFF.

In nucleotides, the CDR3 is TGTGCCAGCAGTTTGAGCGGGAGGGTACACGAGCAGTACTTC. Residues: CASSLSGRVHEQYF. The chain carries TRBV28 and TRBJ2-7, with 10 bases matching TRBD2. Germline V gene lookup returns CDR1 MDHEN and CDR2 SYDVKM. The CDR3 extends over 14 amino acids. J gave up 5 bases and V 3 bases, and 4 bases lay outside the gene matches. Combining the CDR3 with reference TRBV28 and TRBJ2-7 gives the whole variable domain DVKVTQSSRYLVKRTGEKVFLECVQDMDHENMFWYRQDPGLGLRLIYFSYDVKMKEKGDIPEGYSVSREKKERFSLILESASTNQTSMYLCASSLSGRVHEQYFGPGTRLTVT.

CDR3 in DNA: TGTGCCAGCAGCCCGGGTGCGAACACTGAAGCTTTCTTT. Translation gives CASSPGANTEAFF. J is TRBJ1-1 and V is TRBV11-1; D is ambiguous. The CDR3 loop spans 13 amino acids. Germline lookup yields CDR1 SGHAT and CDR2 FQDESV (reference sequence). V gave up 5 bases and J gave up 1 base, with 8 bases separating them.

V gene TRBV7-6 combines with J gene TRBJ2-7; TRBD1 agrees at 8 bases. This CDR3 is built from 14 residues. With 5 bases clipped from V and 2 bases from J, the junction kept 5 bases outside the gene matches. Germline assignment: CDR1 SGHVS and CDR2 FNYEAQ. This CDR3 is CASSPGQGAYEQYF. Written as DNA, the CDR3 is TGTGCCAGCAGCCCCGGACAGGGAGCCTACGAGCAGTACTTC.

This chain joins TRBV6-6 and TRBJ1-1, with 9 nucleotides matching TRBD1. The V gene's germline CDR1 is MNHNY and CDR2 SVGAGI (reference sequence). The ends lost 3 bases at V and 4 bases at J; junction bases unmatched: 9. The CDR3 runs 16 residues. The CDR3 sequence: CASSYGTGRFRTEAFF. For the CDR3, the DNA is TGTGCCAGCAGTTATGGGACAGGGAGGTTCCGCACTGAAGCTTTCTTT.

The chain is built from TRBV7-9 and TRBJ1-2; 9 bases fit TRBD1. The V gene end was trimmed by 6 bases and the J gene end by 5 bases; junction bases not matched to a gene: 4. CDR3 length: 13 amino acids. Germline V gives CDR1 SEHNR, CDR2 FQNEAQ (reference sequence). The CDR3 is CASRRQGEYGYTF. CDR3 in DNA: TGTGCCAGCAGGCGACAGGGGGAATATGGCTACACCTTC.

J is TRBJ2-7 and V is TRBV5-1, with 8 bases lining up with TRBD2. CDR1 and CDR2 (germline): SGHRS, YFSETQ. The V and J ends lost 0 bases and 2 bases, in that order; junction bases with no gene match: 7. The CDR3 spans 16 residues. CDR3 nucleotide sequence: TGCGCCAGCAGCTTGGAGGGTAGCGGGACCCCCTACGAGCAGTACTTC. Translating it yields CASSLEGSGTPYEQYF.

The gene calls are TRBV4-2 and TRBJ2-5, with D possibly TRBD1 on 5 matching bases. V was clipped by 4 bases and J by 5 bases, with 8 bases between them. CDR1 LGHNA and CDR2 YNFKEQ come from the germline V gene. CDR3 length: 12 residues. The DNA of the CDR3 is TGTGCCAGCAGCCTAGGGGCGGAGACCCAGTACTTC. It translates to CASSLGAETQYF.

CDR3 in amino acids: CASSSPAGASGKLFF. CDR3 DNA: TGTGCCAGCAGCTCACCAGCAGGGGCAAGTGGAAAACTGTTTTTT. This rearrangement joins TRBV5-6 to TRBJ1-4, with a possible D match to TRBD1 (6 bases). Germline loops: CDR1 SGHDT, CDR2 YYEEEE. Trimming stripped 3 bases from V and 10 bases from J, with 19 bases between. The CDR3 covers 15 residues.

This clone was seen only a few times. V gene TRBV6-1 combines with J gene TRBJ2-3, with 7 bases matching TRBD2. The CDR3 spans 14 residues. CDR1 MNHNS and CDR2 SASEGT come from the germline V gene. V shed 10 bases and J 2 bases; nucleotides not matched to a gene: 9. Written as DNA, the CDR3 is TGTGCCACGACGTACCGGGGGGTCACAGATACGCAGTATTTT. This sequence encodes CATTYRGVTDTQYF.

The chain combines TRBV5-1 with TRBJ2-3; no reliable D call. V dropped 5 bases and J dropped 2 bases, with 3 bases sitting between them. Germline CDR1 reads SGHRS; CDR2 reads YFSETQ. The CDR3 is 11 residues long. CDR3 region: CASSNTDTQYF. CDR3 nucleotides: TGCGCCAGCAGTAACACAGATACGCAGTATTTT.

The genes are TRBV9 and TRBJ2-5, with 8 nucleotides matching TRBD1. Trimming at V came to 0 bases and at J to 4 bases, leaving 5 bases not matched to a gene. CDR3 length equals 15 residues. Per germline, CDR1 SGDLS and CDR2 YYNGEE. CDR3 bases: TGTGCCAGCAGCGTAGAGGGGCAGGGGGCAGAGACCCAGTACTTC. Translation gives CASSVEGQGAETQYF. Combining the CDR3 with reference TRBV9 and TRBJ2-5 gives the whole variable domain DSGVTQTPKHLITATGQRVTLRCSPRSGDLSVYWYQQSLDQGLQFLIQYYNGEERAKGNILERFSAQQFPDLHSELNLSSLELGDSALYFCASSVEGQGAETQYFGPGTRLLVL.

CDR3 protein: CASSSANYNEQFF. CDR3 nucleotide sequence: TGTGCCAGTTCCAGTGCAAACTACAATGAGCAGTTCTTC. J is TRBJ2-1 and V is TRBV19; D is unresolved. Per the germline V gene, CDR1 is LNHDA and CDR2 is SQIVND (reference sequence). The CDR3 extends over 13 amino acids. V gave up 8 bases and J gave up 3 bases, with 11 bases separating them.

The chain couples TRBV7-9 to TRBJ2-5; 8 nucleotides line up with TRBD1. CDR3 length: 15 residues. The germline gives CDR1 SEHNR, CDR2 FQNEAQ (reference sequence). With V trimmed by 4 bases and J by 2 bases, 6 bases remained unmatched. The CDR3 nucleotides read TGTGCCAGCAGCTCTCGGACAGGGCGACAAGAGACCCAGTACTTC. Protein: CASSSRTGRQETQYF.

V is TRBV2 and J is TRBJ2-7; 10 positions agree with TRBD1. After removal of 6 bases from V and 3 bases from J, the junction contained 11 bases not matched to a gene. This CDR3 is 16 amino acids long. The germline gives CDR1 SNHLY, CDR2 FYNNEI. In DNA form, the CDR3 reads TGTGCCAGCAGCGAAACCCCCGGGACAGGGGTCTACGAGCAGTACTTC. This codes for CASSETPGTGVYEQYF.